The 17 T cell receptor beta chains below come from one sample, sequenced in a study of liver allograft versus peripheral blood T cells. Overall study context: Graft-liver T cell receptor repertoires were compared against recipient peripheral blood repertoires.

TCRdb recomputed calls from the reads with MiXCR, one row per CDR3 protein. The sample lists 3,000 to 4,000 distinct CDR3 sequences, about 20% seen once, with roughly 4.5% in the top ten. The receptors were sampled from a human patient who had a liver transplant. Some T cells may have originated in the graft donor.

This chain uses TRBV10-1 with TRBJ2-5; 8 bases are a match to TRBD1. V was pared by 4 bases and J by 3 bases, with 4 bases of the junction left unmatched. CDR3 length: 14 amino acids. Germline V gives CDR1 WNHNN, CDR2 SYGVQD (reference sequence). The CDR3 protein is CASSADREKETQYF. The CDR3 DNA follows: TGCGCCAGCAGTGCGGACAGGGAAAAAGAGACCCAGTACTTC.

This clonotype ranks as medium-sized. J is TRBJ2-1 and V is TRBV20-1; 9 bases fit TRBD2. The CDR3 is made up of 14 amino acids. CDR1 is DFQATT and CDR2 is SNEGSKA in the germline V gene (reference sequence). The V and J ends lost 5 bases and 9 bases, in that order; junction bases with no gene match: 11. This CDR3 reads CSASRFGSGSEQFF. In DNA, the CDR3 is TGCAGTGCTTCCCGGTTCGGTAGCGGGAGTGAGCAGTTCTTC.

This clonotype is large within its sample. J is TRBJ1-5 and V is TRBV15; 7 nucleotides line up with TRBD1. V lost 0 bases, J lost 6 bases, and 8 bases stayed unmatched. Germline V gene data show CDR1 as LNHNV and CDR2 as YYDKDF (reference sequence). This CDR3 comprises 16 residues. DNA for the CDR3: TGTGCCACCAGCAGAGATCCAGGGGGGGGGAGTCAGCCCCAGCATTTT. The encoded protein is CATSRDPGGGSQPQHF.

This clonotype is labeled medium-sized. The chain has TRBV10-3 and TRBJ1-2; D is ambiguous. In germline, CDR1 is ENHRY, CDR2 SYGVKD. V was cut by 6 bases and J by 4 bases, with 9 bases left in between. This CDR3 region has 12 residues. CDR3 residues: CAISREIYGYTF. CDR3 nucleotide sequence: TGTGCCATCAGCCGGGAGATCTATGGCTACACCTTC.

By share, this clonotype counts as medium-sized. The V call is TRBV20-1, the J call TRBJ2-7, with D hard to call. The CDR3 extends over 13 amino acids. Germline CDR1 reads DFQATT; CDR2 reads SNEGSKA (reference sequence). Trimming removed 1 base at V and 6 bases at J, with 13 bases between. The CDR3 region has the DNA TGCAGTGCTAGAGGCCGCGACATAACCGAGCAGTACTTC. This codes for CSARGRDITEQYF.

This clonotype is large by share. V and J are TRBV6-1 and TRBJ1-3; no definite D call. CDR1 and CDR2 from the germline V gene are MNHNS and SASEGT. Trimming shortened V by 2 bases and J by 0 bases, and 11 bases separated the two germline ends. The CDR3 consists of 16 residues. The CDR3 DNA sequence: TGTGCCAGCAGTGAATATGTCGGGAGCTCTGGAAACACCATATATTTT. Amino acid sequence: CASSEYVGSSGNTIYF.

In the case of this clonotype: It may be a read error: a sequence one base away is much more abundant. The chain is built from TRBV5-5 and TRBJ1-2; D uncertain. The CDR3 has 14 residues. The germline V gene encodes CDR1 SGHKS and CDR2 YYEKEE (reference sequence). In nucleotides, the CDR3 is TGTGTCAGCAGCTCACAATACGGCGACTATGGCTACACCTTC. Translating it yields CVSSSQYGDYGYTF.

This clonotype was counted a few times. V is TRBV20-1 and J is TRBJ2-3; TRBD2 matches 7 bases. CDR3 length equals 14 residues. V shed 6 bases and J 4 bases; nucleotides not matched to a gene: 10. Germline V lookup: CDR1 DFQATT, CDR2 SNEGSKA (reference sequence). CDR3 region: CSAPTRLAADTQYF. The CDR3, as DNA: TGCAGTGCCCCTACGAGGCTAGCGGCAGATACGCAGTATTTT.

This clonotype has a handful of counts. The chain uses TRBV18 and TRBJ2-3; D gene uncertain. V was cut by 2 bases and J by 6 bases, with 12 bases left in between. This CDR3 region has 14 residues. The germline gives CDR1 KGHSH, CDR2 LQKENI. The CDR3 loop reads CASSPSPGGDTQYF. Written as DNA, the CDR3 is TGTGCCAGCTCACCAAGTCCGGGTGGGGATACGCAGTATTTT.

The chain links TRBV7-3 to TRBJ2-7, with 8 nucleotides matching TRBD2. The germline CDR1 and CDR2 sequences are SGHTA and FQGTGA. The junction had 5 bases not matched to a gene; V was cut back by 3 bases and J by 1 base. CDR3 size: 15 residues. DNA for the CDR3: TGTGCCAGCAGCTTGGCGGGAGGCTGGTCCTACGAGCAGTACTTC. Translation gives CASSLAGGWSYEQYF.

Sample share makes this clonotype medium-sized. The V and J genes are TRBV7-9 and TRBJ1-2; D might be TRBD1 (6 bases). Germline V gene data show CDR1 as SEHNR and CDR2 as FQNEAQ (reference sequence). Trimming removed 2 bases from V and 8 bases from J, with 9 bases in between. This CDR3 is built from 12 residues. As DNA, the CDR3 is TGTGCCAGCAGCTTACACAGGGCCGGCTACACCTTC. It is translated as CASSLHRAGYTF.

The chain is built from TRBV18 and TRBJ2-3; TRBD2 matches 12 bases. The CDR3 is made up of 16 amino acids. In germline, CDR1 is KGHSH, CDR2 LQKENI. V was clipped by 3 bases and J by 0 bases; unmatched bases: 1. CDR3 amino acids: CASSPGTSGSTDTQYF. Written as DNA, the CDR3 is TGTGCCAGCTCACCCGGGACTAGCGGGAGCACAGATACGCAGTATTTT.

In its sample, this clonotype ranks as medium-sized. The chain couples TRBV12-3 or TRBV12-4 to TRBJ2-7, with TRBD1 matching 7 bases. J was trimmed by 0 bases and V by 6 bases; bases with no gene match: 5. The CDR3 is made up of 14 amino acids. CDR3 in amino acids: CASRPQGNSYEQYF. Here the CDR3 DNA reads TGTGCCAGCAGACCACAGGGGAACTCCTACGAGCAGTACTTC.

V usage is TRBV9 and J usage is TRBJ2-7, with D tentatively TRBD1 (5 bases). CDR1 and CDR2 (germline): SGDLS, YYNGEE. The length of the CDR3 is 12 residues. The ends were cut back, 0 bases at V and 5 bases at J, with 6 bases in the middle. The chain's CDR3 is CASSVGGDEQYF. CDR3 in DNA: TGTGCCAGCAGCGTAGGGGGCGACGAGCAGTACTTC.

This clonotype was seen a single time. The rearrangement uses TRBV2 and TRBJ2-3; D is uncertain. The CDR3 runs 14 residues. The V and J ends lost 5 bases and 1 base respectively, with 10 bases between them. Germline CDR1 and CDR2: SNHLY and FYNNEI. CDR3 region: CASSPNPGTDTQYF. The CDR3 DNA reads TGTGCCAGCAGTCCGAATCCGGGCACAGATACGCAGTATTTT.

By sample fraction, this clonotype is medium-sized. This chain uses TRBV10-3 with TRBJ1-1; no definite D call. Per germline, CDR1 ENHRY and CDR2 SYGVKD. V was cut by 10 bases and J by 10 bases, with 19 bases left in between. CDR3 length: 12 residues. This CDR3 reads CATLESGVSAFF. CDR3 nucleotides: TGTGCCACCCTAGAATCCGGGGTATCAGCTTTCTTT.

On this clonotype: This sequence may be a read error, since a much larger clone differs from it by one base. The rearrangement uses TRBV20-1 and TRBJ2-1; 7 bases map to TRBD1. Trimming cost V 6 bases and J 2 bases; bases outside gene matches: 4. CDR1 is DFQATT and CDR2 is SNEGSKA in the germline V gene (reference sequence). CDR3 length equals 13 residues. The CDR3 protein is CSAGTAAYNEQFF. The CDR3 nucleotides read TGCAGTGCCGGGACAGCCGCCTACAATGAGCAGTTCTTC.